Sequencing of this TCR beta chain was carried out in a study of T cells after yellow fever vaccination. Study-level findings and limits: Detected again after the booster were most primary-vaccination clones, at roughly 95% CD4 and around 91% CD8.

TCRdb reprocessed the 5' RACE reads with MiXCR, giving one entry per CDR3 protein. The sample shows a few hundred thousand distinct CDR3 sequences, about 7.8% of them seen only once. This clonotype was seen many times. The antigen is not known. The CDR3 is 13 residues long. Germline loops: CDR1 LGHDT, CDR2 YNNKEL (reference sequence). Trimming took 11 bases from V and 0 from J, leaving 13 bases between them. Sequenced here: PBMCs, sampled about 41 days after the first yellow fever vaccination. This receptor was obtained from a man aged 18 to 29 who received the YFV17D yellow fever vaccine. V and J are TRBV3-1 and TRBJ1-1; perhaps TRBD1 as D (5 bases). The CDR3 DNA follows: TGTGCCTCCAGGGACGGAATGAACACTGAAGCTTTCTTT. Its protein product is CASRDGMNTEAFF.